This section outlines one T cell receptor (beta chain) sequence together with its context. What this receptor recognizes is not known. No much larger clonotype is one base removed from it; base qualities were not supplied. These data are taken from a study of OX40 agonist ivuxolimab in advanced cancers. At the level of the whole study: Ivuxolimab was an agonistic, fully human IgG2 monoclonal antibody directed against OX40 (CD134), a costimulatory receptor. Peripheral TCRbeta sequencing was intended to test whether TCR sequence diversity was altered and clonal T-cell expansion was caused by ivuxolimab. Among the roughly 52 dose-escalation patients, around 20 had hepatocellular carcinoma, around 15 melanoma, 9 renal cell carcinoma and 9 head and neck cancer. Prior anti-PD-1, anti-PD-L1 or anti-CTLA-4 therapy was permitted, and checkpoint inhibitors had been received by approximately 39% of dose-escalation patients. Intravenous ivuxolimab was administered to patients every 2 weeks at six dose levels: 0.01, 0.1, 0.3, 1.5, 3 and 10 mg/kg. Partial responses occurred in three dose-escalation patients, of whom one had hepatocellular carcinoma and two had cutaneous melanoma. The monotherapy dose-escalation portion (N ≈ 57 patients) of the phase I ivuxolimab trial is reported in the paper. In the dose-escalation cohort, around four fifths of patients were male, and the mean age was 60 years with a range of about 20 to 80. Overall results and qualifications from the work: In partial responders in the 0.1-3.0 mg/kg groups, normalized peripheral clonal expansion was found to be among the lowest, especially among CD8+ T cells. Low levels of normalized T-cell clonal expansion were also seen in some patients who did not respond. The antigen specificity of the clonally expanded peripheral T cells was not determined. After ivuxolimab, CD8+ T cells had more expanded clones than CD4+ T cells on average. At doses of 0.1 to 3.0 mg/kg, clonal expansion of both CD4+ and CD8+ blood T cells was observed from baseline to week 6.

V loses 6 bases, J loses 4 bases, and the germline ends lie 12 bases apart. The CDR3 covers 14 residues, taking in both the cysteine and the phenylalanine. The only DNA kept is the CDR3, 42 bases in frame from the first base. CDR1 and CDR2, looked up from the germline V gene, are MNHNS and SASEGT. The trial excluded patients who had a history of autoimmune disease or who were on systemic immunosuppression. In every dose cohort, peripheral blood was drawn for TCR sequencing at baseline, cycle 4 day 1, and cycle 7 day 1. Samples were obtained from an open-label, multicenter, first-in-human phase I dose-escalation trial of ivuxolimab. Adults with locally advanced or metastatic melanoma, renal cell carcinoma, hepatocellular carcinoma or head and neck squamous cell carcinoma were enrolled in the trial. Before TCR sequencing, CD4+ T cells and CD8+ T cells were sorted from peripheral blood as separate populations.

Genomic DNA was isolated from the sorted cells so that the TCRbeta CDR3 region could be sequenced. The immunoSEQ Assay was used for sequencing of TCRbeta CDR3 regions. TCRdb mirrors the immuneACCESS table, restricted to in-frame sequences. Some clones are absent from its copies; in checked studies, under half trace to an unresolved V gene, and the reason for the others is unknown. A total of approximately 60,000 clones appear in this sample, 75% to 90% of them only once. Around 15% of the sample belongs to the ten largest clones. Sequencing was performed on CD4+ or CD8+ T cells sorted from blood, taken in a trial of the OX40 agonist ivuxolimab. The TCR originated in an adult with an advanced solid tumor such as melanoma, head and neck, liver or kidney cancer. The V and J segments used are TRBV6-1 and TRBJ2-2; tentative D gene TRBD2, with 5 bases matching. The CDR3 reads CASRVGDTTGELFF. The bases are TGTGCCAGCAGGGTGGGAGATACCACCGGGGAGCTGTTTTTT.